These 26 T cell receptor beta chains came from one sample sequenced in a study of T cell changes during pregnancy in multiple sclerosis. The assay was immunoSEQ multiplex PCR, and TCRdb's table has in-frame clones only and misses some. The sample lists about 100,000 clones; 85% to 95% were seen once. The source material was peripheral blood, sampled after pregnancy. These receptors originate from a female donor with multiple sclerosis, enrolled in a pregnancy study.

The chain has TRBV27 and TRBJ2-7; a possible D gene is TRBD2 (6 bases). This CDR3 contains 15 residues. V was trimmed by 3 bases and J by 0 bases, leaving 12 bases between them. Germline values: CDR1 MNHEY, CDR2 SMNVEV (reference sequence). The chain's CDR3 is CASSFLGLVSYEQYF. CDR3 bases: TGTGCCAGCAGTTTCTTGGGACTTGTCTCCTACGAGCAGTACTTC.

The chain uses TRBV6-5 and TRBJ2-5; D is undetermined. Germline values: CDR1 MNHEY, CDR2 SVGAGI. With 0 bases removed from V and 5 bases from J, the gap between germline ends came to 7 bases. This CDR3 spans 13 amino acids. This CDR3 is CASSYSFHETQYF. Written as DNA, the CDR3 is TGTGCCAGCAGTTACTCGTTCCATGAGACCCAGTACTTC.

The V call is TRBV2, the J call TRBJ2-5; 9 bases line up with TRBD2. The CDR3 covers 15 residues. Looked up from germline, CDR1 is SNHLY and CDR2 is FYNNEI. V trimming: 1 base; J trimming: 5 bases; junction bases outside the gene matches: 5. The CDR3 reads CASSEEIAGVETQYF. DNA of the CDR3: TGTGCCAGCAGTGAAGAAATAGCGGGAGTGGAGACCCAGTACTTC.

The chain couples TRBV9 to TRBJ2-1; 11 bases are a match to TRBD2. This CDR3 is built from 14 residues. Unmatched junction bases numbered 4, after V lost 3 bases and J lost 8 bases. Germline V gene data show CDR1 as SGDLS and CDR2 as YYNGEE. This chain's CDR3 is CASSAGTSGDEQFF. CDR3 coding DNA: TGTGCCAGCAGCGCCGGGACTAGCGGAGATGAGCAGTTCTTC.

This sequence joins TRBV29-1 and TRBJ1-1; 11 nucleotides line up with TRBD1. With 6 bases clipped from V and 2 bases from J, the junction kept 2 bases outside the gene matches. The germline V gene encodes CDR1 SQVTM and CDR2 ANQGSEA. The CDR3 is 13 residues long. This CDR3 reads CSVRTGGNTEAFF. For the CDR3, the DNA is TGCAGCGTCAGGACAGGGGGCAACACTGAAGCTTTCTTT.

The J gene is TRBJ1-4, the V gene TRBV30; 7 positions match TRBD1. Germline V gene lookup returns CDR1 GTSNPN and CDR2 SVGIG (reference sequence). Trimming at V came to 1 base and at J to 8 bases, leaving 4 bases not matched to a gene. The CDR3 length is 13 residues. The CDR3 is CAWSGQGREKLFF. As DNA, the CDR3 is TGTGCCTGGAGTGGACAGGGTCGAGAAAAACTGTTTTTT.

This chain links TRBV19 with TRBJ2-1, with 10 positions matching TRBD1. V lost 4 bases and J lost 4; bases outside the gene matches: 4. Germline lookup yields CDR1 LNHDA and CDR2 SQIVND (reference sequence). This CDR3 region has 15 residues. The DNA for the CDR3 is TGTGCCAGTAGTACCGACAGGGGGCGGTACAATGAGCAGTTCTTC. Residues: CASSTDRGRYNEQFF.

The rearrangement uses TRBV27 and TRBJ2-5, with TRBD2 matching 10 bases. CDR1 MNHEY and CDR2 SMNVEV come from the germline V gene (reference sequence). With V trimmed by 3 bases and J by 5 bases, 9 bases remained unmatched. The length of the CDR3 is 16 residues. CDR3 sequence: CASSFRWLAGVETQYF. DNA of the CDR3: TGTGCCAGCAGTTTCCGTTGGCTAGCGGGAGTTGAGACCCAGTACTTC.

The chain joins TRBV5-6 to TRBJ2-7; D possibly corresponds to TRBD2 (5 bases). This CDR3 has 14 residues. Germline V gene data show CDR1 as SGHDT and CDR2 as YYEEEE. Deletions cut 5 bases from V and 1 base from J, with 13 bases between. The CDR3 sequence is CASRGGGGSYEQYF. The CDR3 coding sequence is TGTGCCAGCAGGGGCGGAGGAGGTTCCTACGAGCAGTACTTC.

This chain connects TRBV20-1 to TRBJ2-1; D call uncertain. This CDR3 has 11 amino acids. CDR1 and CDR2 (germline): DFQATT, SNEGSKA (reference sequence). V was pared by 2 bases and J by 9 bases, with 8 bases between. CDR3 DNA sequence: TGCAGTGCTAGATACAGTACTGAGCAGTTCTTC. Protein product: CSARYSTEQFF.

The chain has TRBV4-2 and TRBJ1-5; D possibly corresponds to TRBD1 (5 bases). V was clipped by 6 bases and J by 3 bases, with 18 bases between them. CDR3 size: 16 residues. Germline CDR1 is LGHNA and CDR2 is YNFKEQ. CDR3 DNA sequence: TGTGCCAGCAGTACGACTGCGGGACGCAACAATCAGCCCCAGCATTTT. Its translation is CASSTTAGRNNQPQHF.

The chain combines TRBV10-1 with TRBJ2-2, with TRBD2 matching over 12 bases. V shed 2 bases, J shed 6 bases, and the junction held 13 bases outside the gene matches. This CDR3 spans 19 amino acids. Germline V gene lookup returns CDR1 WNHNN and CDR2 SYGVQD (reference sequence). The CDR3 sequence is CASSEGLAGIYWGSGELFF. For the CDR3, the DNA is TGCGCCAGCAGTGAGGGACTAGCGGGAATATATTGGGGGTCCGGGGAGCTGTTTTTT.

CDR3 amino acids: CASSLAGRGALYTEAFF. As DNA, the CDR3 is TGTGCCAGCAGCTTAGCTGGTAGGGGCGCGTTGTACACTGAAGCTTTCTTT. The genes are TRBV7-6 and TRBJ1-1; a possible D gene is TRBD1 (5 bases). CDR3 length: 17 residues. Germline loops: CDR1 SGHVS, CDR2 FNYEAQ. The V end lost 0 bases, the J end lost 3 bases, and 17 bases lay between the germline ends.

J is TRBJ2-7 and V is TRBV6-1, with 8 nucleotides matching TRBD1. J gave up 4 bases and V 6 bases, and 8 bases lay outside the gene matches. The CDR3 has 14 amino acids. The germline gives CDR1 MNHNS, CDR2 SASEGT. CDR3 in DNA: TGTGCCAGCAGCTCGCAGGGGGCGGGGTACGAGCAGTACTTC. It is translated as CASSSQGAGYEQYF.

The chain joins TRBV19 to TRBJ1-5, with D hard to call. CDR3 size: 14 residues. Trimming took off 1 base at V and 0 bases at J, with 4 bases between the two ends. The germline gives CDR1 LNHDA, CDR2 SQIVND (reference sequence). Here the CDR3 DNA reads TGTGCCAGTAGTATAGGCAGTAGCAATCAGCCCCAGCATTTT. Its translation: CASSIGSSNQPQHF.

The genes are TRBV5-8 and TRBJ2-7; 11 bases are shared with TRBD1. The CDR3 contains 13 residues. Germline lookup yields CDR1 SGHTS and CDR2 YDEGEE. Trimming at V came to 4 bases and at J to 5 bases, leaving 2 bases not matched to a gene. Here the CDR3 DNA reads TGTGCCAGCAGCCGGACAGGGGGCGACGAGCAGTACTTC. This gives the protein CASSRTGGDEQYF. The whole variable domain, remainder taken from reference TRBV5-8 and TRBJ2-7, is EAGVTQSPTHLIKTRGQQATLRCSPISGHTSVYWYQQALGLGLQFLLWYDEGEERNRGNFPPRFSGRQFPNYSSELNVNALELEDSALYLCASSRTGGDEQYFGPGTRLTVT.

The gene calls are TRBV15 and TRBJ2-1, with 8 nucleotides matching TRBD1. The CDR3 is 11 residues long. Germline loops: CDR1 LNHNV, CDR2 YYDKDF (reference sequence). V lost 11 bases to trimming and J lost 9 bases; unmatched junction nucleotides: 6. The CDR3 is CASTQGVEQFF. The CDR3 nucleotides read TGTGCCTCCACACAGGGGGTTGAGCAGTTCTTC. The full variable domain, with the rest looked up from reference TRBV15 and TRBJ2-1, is DAMVIQNPRYQVTQFGKPVTLSCSQTLNHNVMYWYQQKSSQAPKLLFHYYDKDFNNEADTPDNFQSRRPNTSFCFLDIRSPGLGDTAMYLCASTQGVEQFFGPGTRLTVL.

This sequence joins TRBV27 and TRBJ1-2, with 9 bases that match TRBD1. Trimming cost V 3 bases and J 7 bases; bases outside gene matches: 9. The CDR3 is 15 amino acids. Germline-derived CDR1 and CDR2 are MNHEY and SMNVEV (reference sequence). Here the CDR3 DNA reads TGTGCCAGCAGTTTTTCCCCACAGGGGGCATTTGGCTACACCTTC. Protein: CASSFSPQGAFGYTF.

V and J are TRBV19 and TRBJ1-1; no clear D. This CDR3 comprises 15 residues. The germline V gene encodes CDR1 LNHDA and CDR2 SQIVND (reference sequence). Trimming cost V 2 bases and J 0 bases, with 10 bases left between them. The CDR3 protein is CASSILAKLNTEAFF. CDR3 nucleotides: TGTGCCAGTAGTATATTAGCCAAACTGAACACTGAAGCTTTCTTT.

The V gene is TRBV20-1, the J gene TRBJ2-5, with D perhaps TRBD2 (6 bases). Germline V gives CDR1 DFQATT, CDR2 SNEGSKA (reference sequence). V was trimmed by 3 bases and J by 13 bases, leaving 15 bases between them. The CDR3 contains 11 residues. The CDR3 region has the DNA TGCAGTGCTAGTGGGATTAAGGGACTGTACTTC. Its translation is CSASGIKGLYF.

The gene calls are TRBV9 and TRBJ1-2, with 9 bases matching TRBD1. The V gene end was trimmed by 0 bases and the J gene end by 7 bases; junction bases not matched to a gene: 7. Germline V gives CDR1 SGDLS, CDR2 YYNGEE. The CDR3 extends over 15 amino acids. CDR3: CASSVAGTGFGGYTF. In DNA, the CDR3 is TGTGCCAGCAGCGTAGCCGGGACAGGGTTCGGTGGCTACACCTTC.

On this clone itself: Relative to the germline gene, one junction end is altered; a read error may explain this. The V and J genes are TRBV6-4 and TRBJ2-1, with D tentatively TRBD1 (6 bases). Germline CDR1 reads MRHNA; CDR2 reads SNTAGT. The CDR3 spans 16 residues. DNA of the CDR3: TGTGCCAGCAGTGACAGGGGGTCCCCCTCCTCCAATGAGCAGTTCTTC. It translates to CASSDRGSPSSNEQFF.

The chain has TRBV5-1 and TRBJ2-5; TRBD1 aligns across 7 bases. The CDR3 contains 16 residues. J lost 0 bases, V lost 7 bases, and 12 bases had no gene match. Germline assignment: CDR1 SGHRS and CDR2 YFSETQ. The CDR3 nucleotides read TGCGCCAGCGGAAACACAGGACAGGTATACCAAGAGACCCAGTACTTC. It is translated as CASGNTGQVYQETQYF. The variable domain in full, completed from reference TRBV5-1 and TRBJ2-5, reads KAGVTQTPRYLIKTRGQQVTLSCSPISGHRSVSWYQQTPGQGLQFLFEYFSETQRNKGNFPGRFSGRQFSNSRSEMNVSTLELGDSALYLCASGNTGQVYQETQYFGPGTRLLVL.

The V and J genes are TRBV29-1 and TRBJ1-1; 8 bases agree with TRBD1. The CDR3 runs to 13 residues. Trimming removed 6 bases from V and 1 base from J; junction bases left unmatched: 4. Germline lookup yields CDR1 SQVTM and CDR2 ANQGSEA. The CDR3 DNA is TGCAGCGTGGGGACAGGTTGGAACACTGAAGCTTTCTTT. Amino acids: CSVGTGWNTEAFF.

CDR3 bases: TGTGCCTGGAGTTTTAGAGCATTAGGGAGCACTGAAGCTTTCTTT. Translating it yields CAWSFRALGSTEAFF. The V gene is TRBV30, the J gene TRBJ1-1; D not certain. V lost 2 bases, J lost 4 bases, and 17 bases lay in between. From germline, CDR1 is GTSNPN and CDR2 SVGIG (reference sequence). The length of the CDR3 is 15 residues. The whole variable domain, filled in from reference TRBV30 and TRBJ1-1, reads SQTIHQWPATLVQPVGSPLSLECTVEGTSNPNLYWYRQAAGRGLQLLFYSVGIGQISSEVPQNLSASRPQDRQFILSSKKLLLSDSGFYLCAWSFRALGSTEAFFGQGTRLTVV.

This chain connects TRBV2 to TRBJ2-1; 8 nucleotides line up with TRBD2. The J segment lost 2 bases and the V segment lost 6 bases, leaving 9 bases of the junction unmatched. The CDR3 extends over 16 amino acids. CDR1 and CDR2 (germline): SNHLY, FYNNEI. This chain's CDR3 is CASSLIQRETYNEQFF. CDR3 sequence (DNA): TGTGCCAGCAGCCTGATCCAGCGGGAGACCTACAATGAGCAGTTCTTC. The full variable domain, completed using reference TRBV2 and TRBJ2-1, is EPEVTQTPSHQVTQMGQEVILRCVPISNHLYFYWYRQILGQKVEFLVSFYNNEISEKSEIFDDQFSVERPDGSNFTLKIRSTKLEDSAMYFCASSLIQRETYNEQFFGPGTRLTVL.